What follows are 14 T cell receptor beta chains derived from one specimen sequenced in a study of a mutant IDH1 vaccine in newly diagnosed glioma. TCRdb keeps only in-frame clones here, not all; method: immunoSEQ multiplex PCR. The data contain roughly 60,000 clones, roughly 74% of them singletons. Time point of the sample: week 35, safety follow-up. One vaccine dose held 300 ug of mutant IDH1 20-mer peptide and came with topical imiquimod. Their antigen targets remain unknown. Here the sequenced sample was PBMCs, taken from a glioma patient whose treatment included an IDH1 peptide vaccine. All receptors derive from a middle-aged man with glioma.

This clone has just one count. The chain recombines TRBV4-2 with TRBJ1-4, with D perhaps matching TRBD1 (6 bases). V was clipped by 3 bases and J by 4 bases, with 15 bases between them. Germline values: CDR1 LGHNA, CDR2 YNFKEQ. This CDR3 region has 16 residues. CDR3 in DNA: TGTGCCAGCAGCCACGGGGGCACCCGGAGTAATGAAAAACTGTTTTTT. It is translated as CASSHGGTRSNEKLFF.

The chain employs TRBV2 and TRBJ2-5; no definite D call. Deletions cut 7 bases from V and 4 bases from J, with 4 bases between. The CDR3 extends over 10 amino acids. Looked up from germline, CDR1 is SNHLY and CDR2 is FYNNEI. The CDR3 sequence is CASTGETQYF. DNA for the CDR3: TGTGCCAGCACCGGAGAGACCCAGTACTTC.

J is TRBJ2-5 and V is TRBV2, with D unresolved. The length of the CDR3 is 11 residues. Germline loops: CDR1 SNHLY, CDR2 FYNNEI. Trimming left V 6 bases short and J 1 base short, with 3 bases between. CDR3 DNA: TGTGCCAGCAGGCCCCAAGAGACCCAGTACTTC. This codes for CASRPQETQYF.

V and J are TRBV6-1 and TRBJ1-4, with TRBD1 as a possible D gene (5 bases). V was pared by 4 bases and J by 12 bases, with 12 bases between. The germline gives CDR1 MNHNS, CDR2 SASEGT. The CDR3 runs 12 residues. CDR3 loop: CASSALMTELFF. CDR3 nucleotide sequence: TGTGCCAGCAGTGCTCTTATGACAGAACTGTTTTTT.

This clone was seen only a few times. The genes are TRBV27 and TRBJ1-1; D unclear. Germline V gene sequence: CDR1 MNHEY, CDR2 SMNVEV (reference sequence). V lost 0 bases, J lost 2 bases, and 7 bases lay in between. The CDR3 covers 14 residues. CDR3 sequence: CASSLSSPNTEAFF. CDR3 nucleotides: TGTGCCAGCAGTTTATCGTCACCTAACACTGAAGCTTTCTTT.

V gene TRBV5-1 combines with J gene TRBJ1-2; D is undetermined. The CDR3 spans 14 residues. The V and J ends lost 0 bases and 8 bases respectively, with 14 bases between them. Per germline, CDR1 SGHRS and CDR2 YFSETQ. The CDR3 loop is CASSLEPGGNGYTF. In DNA, the CDR3 is TGCGCCAGCAGCTTGGAGCCGGGCGGGAACGGCTACACCTTC.

The chain links TRBV15 to TRBJ2-1; possible D gene TRBD1, 6 bases. Germline values: CDR1 LNHNV, CDR2 YYDKDF (reference sequence). V lost 0 bases, J lost 6 bases, and 12 bases lay in between. The CDR3 length is 15 residues. The CDR3 nucleotides read TGTGCCACCAGCAGAGATAGGGGCAGGGGCAATGAGCAGTTCTTC. Translation gives CATSRDRGRGNEQFF.

The chain couples TRBV5-5 to TRBJ1-2, with D maybe TRBD1 (6 bases). The CDR3 extends over 13 amino acids. V was pared by 3 bases and J by 6 bases, with 12 bases between. CDR1 and CDR2 from the germline V gene are SGHKS and YYEKEE (reference sequence). As DNA, the CDR3 is TGTGCCAGCAGCTCTACAGGGAGTCATGGCTACACCTTC. Amino acid sequence: CASSSTGSHGYTF.

This chain joins TRBV5-1 and TRBJ1-1, with D unresolved. Trimming left V 0 bases short and J 0 bases short, with 9 bases between. Germline assignment: CDR1 SGHRS and CDR2 YFSETQ. CDR3 length: 15 amino acids. The CDR3 loop reads CASSLDPGLNTEAFF. The CDR3 region has the DNA TGCGCCAGCAGCTTGGATCCGGGATTGAACACTGAAGCTTTCTTT.

The chain uses TRBV6-1 and TRBJ2-7, with 8 bases aligning to TRBD1. The CDR3 loop spans 14 amino acids. The germline gives CDR1 MNHNS, CDR2 SASEGT. V lost 7 bases, J lost 1 base, and 6 bases stayed unmatched. DNA of the CDR3: TGTGCCAGCAAGGTGACAGGGGATTCCTACGAGCAGTACTTC. This sequence encodes CASKVTGDSYEQYF.

The chain has TRBV14 and TRBJ2-1; TRBD2 agrees at 9 bases. Germline values: CDR1 SGHDN, CDR2 FVKESK. This CDR3 is built from 15 residues. The V segment lost 4 bases and the J segment 7 bases; nucleotides outside the gene matches: 8. The CDR3 nucleotides are TGTGCCAGCAGCCGGATAGCGGGGGCCCATAATGAGCAGTTCTTC. This gives the protein CASSRIAGAHNEQFF.

This rearrangement joins TRBV27 to TRBJ1-1; no clear D gene. The ends were cut back, 8 bases at V and 6 bases at J, with 13 bases in the middle. From germline, CDR1 is MNHEY and CDR2 SMNVEV (reference sequence). This CDR3 is 12 amino acids long. The CDR3 here is CASGFPRAEAFF. CDR3 nucleotides: TGTGCCAGCGGCTTCCCTAGGGCTGAAGCTTTCTTT.

This clone was detected only a few times. V usage is TRBV7-6 and J usage is TRBJ1-4, with a tentative D call TRBD1 (6 bases). V was clipped by 1 base and J by 5 bases, with 14 bases between them. The CDR3 sequence is 16 residues long. The V gene's germline CDR1 is SGHVS and CDR2 FNYEAQ. The DNA for the CDR3 is TGTGCCAGCAGCTTAGAACCGGGACACCTAAATGAAAAACTGTTTTTT. This translates into CASSLEPGHLNEKLFF.

The chain combines TRBV30 with TRBJ2-3; tentative D call: TRBD2 (5 bases). CDR1 is GTSNPN and CDR2 is SVGIG in the germline V gene (reference sequence). V lost 4 bases and J 1 base, leaving 12 bases between the germline ends. This CDR3 comprises 14 residues. DNA for the CDR3: TGTGCCTGGACCCGACGGGGAGGCACAGATACGCAGTATTTT. Translation: CAWTRRGGTDTQYF.